This T cell receptor (beta chain) was identified during a study of blood T cell repertoires in COVID-19. J was trimmed by 0 bases and V by 4 bases; bases with no gene match: 6. Germline loops: CDR1 MGHRA, CDR2 YSYEKL. The CDR3 extends over 16 amino acids. Original processing methods: Amplification of reference gene primers was used by the study to estimate nucleated cell counts. TCRdb's table, derived via immunoSEQ multiplex PCR, lists solely in-frame clones and lacks some. The D gene and trimming were derived from the DNA, and the V and J assignments and clone size from that table. Among under 300,000 clones listed, about 79% were seen once.

The V gene is TRBV4-1, the J gene TRBJ1-5; 7 bases align to TRBD1. The sample was peripheral blood. The receptor was isolated from a man in his forties who had recovered from COVID-19. The CDR3 nucleotides are TGCGCCAGCAGCCGTGGGACAGTTTATAGCAATCAGCCCCAGCATTTT. Its translation is CASSRGTVYSNQPQHF.